This TCR beta chain was identified in a study of cytomegalovirus exposure and HLA in healthy donors (dated by TCRdb to about 2017). Concerning the study at large: The 550 to 750 repertoires of the first cohort and the 120 validation repertoires were produced on the same platform, according to a later analysis. The aim of the study was to test whether cataloging public T cell receptors could identify signatures of past pathogen exposure. In addition to the first cohort of around 670 subjects, a separate validation cohort of 130 or so different subjects was used. To predict cytomegalovirus infection status, the study brought together high-throughput TCR immunosequencing, statistical association of individual TCRs with disease status, and machine learning. The investigation overall reported the following: A later analysis found that TCRs clustered in the first cohort also tended to co-occur in the approximately 120 validation repertoires, with 94% of cluster scores above 0. A few of the identified cytomegalovirus-associated TCR beta chains were confirmed in vitro to be specific for cytomegalovirus antigens. According to the authors, the approach could potentially be generalized to other disease states and immunological phenotypes. In the study, 150 to 200 TCR beta chains were listed as associated with cytomegalovirus. The classifier was reported to diagnose cytomegalovirus status with high specificity and sensitivity in both the original and validation cohorts. All 120 or so repertoires were used to score co-occurrence in the validation cohort in a later analysis, because that analysis had no HLA typing for the cohort. Most TCR sequences were observed very rarely across donors, whereas some public TCRs were present in many individuals.

The library was obtained by the immunoSEQ multiplex PCR assay. The study's own analysis went as follows. A statistical classification framework was built to diagnose cytomegalovirus status from the catalog of TCR beta chain sequences. Not all clones reach the TCRdb copy of this immuneACCESS table, which keeps in-frame sequences only. Checked studies attribute under half of the gap to unresolved V genes and leave the rest unexplained. The V and J calls and clone size were taken over from that table, and D and trimming were inferred from the DNA. The sample includes about 120,000 clones, with roughly 90% observed a single time. The top ten clones comprise roughly 6% of the sample. Ends trimmed: V by 3 bases, J by 4 bases; bases unmatched to a gene: 20. The CDR3 measures 19 amino acids from cysteine to phenylalanine. Of the read, only the CDR3 DNA is kept; its 57 bases are in frame from base 1. CDR1 and CDR2 are drawn from the germline V gene: SNHLY, FYNNEI.

The donors were included in the validation cohort of some 120 subjects, a group kept apart from the roughly 680-subject first cohort. A note on this clone: Its antigen is currently not known. Per-base qualities were not stored, and no clone one base away is much larger.

The chain is made from TRBV2 and TRBJ1-2, with TRBD1 identical over 7 junction bases. The sequence was obtained from a woman between 18 and 29 years old in good health and CMV-seropositive. Material: PBMCs. The nucleotides are TGTGCCAGCAGTGAGTCGTATTCGGGTGAGGGGGCCCAGTTCTATGGCTACACCTTC. This yields the protein CASSESYSGEGAQFYGYTF.